This passage covers 15 T cell receptor beta chains from one sample sequenced in a study of cytomegalovirus exposure and HLA in healthy donors. Researchers ran the PCR with 60 Vbeta and 13 Jbeta primers. Sequencing was performed with immunoSEQ multiplex PCR; in TCRdb, only in-frame clones are kept and a portion is missing. The table has about 77,000 clones, around 78% seen once; the top ten hold roughly 1.5%. Sequencing was done on a sample of PBMCs. These receptors came from a man aged 35 to 55 in good health and CMV-seronegative.

The chain employs TRBV11-2 and TRBJ1-1, with D perhaps matching TRBD1 (5 bases). The germline V gene has CDR1 SGHAT and CDR2 FQNNGV. V lost 0 bases, J lost 4 bases, and 12 bases lay in between. The CDR3 covers 15 residues. The CDR3 DNA reads TGTGCCAGCAGCTTAGATCCAGGGAGGGTCACTGAAGCTTTCTTT. This encodes CASSLDPGRVTEAFF.

The V and J genes are TRBV7-9 and TRBJ1-3, with a possible D match to TRBD1 (6 bases). V lost 3 bases, J lost 2 bases, and 8 bases lay in between. The germline CDR1 and CDR2 sequences are SEHNR and FQNEAQ (reference sequence). There are 14 residues in the CDR3. The DNA for the CDR3 is TGTGCCAGCAGCTTGCCAGGGGCTGGAAACACCATATATTTT. This sequence encodes CASSLPGAGNTIYF.

The rearrangement links TRBV7-8 to TRBJ2-5, with 12 positions matching TRBD2. Germline values: CDR1 SGHVS, CDR2 FQNEAQ. Trimming cost V 9 bases and J 4 bases; bases outside gene matches: 9. This CDR3 contains 15 residues. CDR3 DNA sequence: TGTGCCAGTAGCCCCGGACTAGCGGGGCGAGAGACCCAGTACTTC. Its translation: CASSPGLAGRETQYF. Looking up the rest from reference TRBV7-8 and TRBJ2-5 gives the full variable domain: GAGVSQSPRYKVAKRGQDVALRCDPISGHVSLFWYQQALGQGPEFLTYFQNEAQLDKSGLPSDRFFAERPEGSVSTLKIQRTQQEDSAVYLCASSPGLAGRETQYFGPGTRLLVL.

The chain combines TRBV30 with TRBJ1-6; D remains unclear. The V gene's germline CDR1 is GTSNPN and CDR2 SVGIG (reference sequence). There are 11 residues in the CDR3. V was shortened by 0 bases and J by 9 bases, with 3 bases between the two germline ends. CDR3 coding DNA: TGTGCCTGGAGTGTACTTTCACCCCTCCACTTT. Encoded protein: CAWSVLSPLHF. Drawing the rest from reference TRBV30 and TRBJ1-6, the complete variable domain is SQTIHQWPATLVQPVGSPLSLECTVEGTSNPNLYWYRQAAGRGLQLLFYSVGIGQISSEVPQNLSASRPQDRQFILSSKKLLLSDSGFYLCAWSVLSPLHFGNGTRLTVT.

This chain links TRBV29-1 with TRBJ2-7; 10 bases agree with TRBD1. From germline, CDR1 is SQVTM and CDR2 ANQGSEA. CDR3 length equals 15 residues. V gave up 2 bases and J gave up 7 bases; unmatched junction bases: 11. The DNA for the CDR3 is TGCAGCGTTGAATTCCCCGGGACAGGGGTGTTAGAGCAGTACTTC. This codes for CSVEFPGTGVLEQYF.

This clone has only one observation. This rearrangement joins TRBV27 to TRBJ1-5; no firm D call. The CDR3 sequence is 16 residues long. V shed 8 bases and J shed 0 bases, with 17 bases lying between them. From germline, CDR1 is MNHEY and CDR2 SMNVEV (reference sequence). In DNA form, the CDR3 reads TGTGCCAGCGCGAATGGTGGGCGAGATAGCAATCAGCCCCAGCATTTT. Residues: CASANGGRDSNQPQHF.

The V gene is TRBV6-1, the J gene TRBJ2-7; D is possibly TRBD2 (6 bases). From germline, CDR1 is MNHNS and CDR2 SASEGT. This CDR3 comprises 15 residues. V was clipped by 2 bases and J by 5 bases, with 16 bases between them. This chain's CDR3 is CASSEMDGRSDEQYF. CDR3 nucleotide sequence: TGTGCCAGCAGTGAAATGGACGGGAGATCGGACGAGCAGTACTTC.

V gene TRBV6-6 combines with J gene TRBJ1-2; weak D call: TRBD1 (5 bases). CDR3 length: 15 residues. CDR1 is MNHNY, CDR2 SVGAGI, per germline (reference sequence). Between the trimmed V and J ends, which lost 1 base and 1 base, there was a span of 10 bases. CDR3: CASSYYDRDNYGYTF. As DNA, the CDR3 is TGTGCCAGCAGTTACTACGACAGAGATAACTATGGCTACACCTTC.

The chain links TRBV11-2 to TRBJ2-7; tentative D call: TRBD1 (7 bases). CDR3 length equals 18 residues. CDR1 is SGHAT, CDR2 FQNNGV, per germline. V was cut by 5 bases and J by 3 bases, with 26 bases left in between. CDR3 DNA sequence: TGTGCCAGCAGCGGGCGGGACAGAGATTCGGGCCCCGTCTACGAGCAGTACTTC. It codes for CASSGRDRDSGPVYEQYF.

Here the CDR3 reads CASSLTVGGFSNQPQHF. The CDR3 DNA reads as TGTGCCAGCAGCTTAACGGTTGGGGGGTTTAGCAATCAGCCCCAGCATTTT. The rearrangement uses TRBV7-8 and TRBJ1-5, with a tentative D call TRBD1 (5 bases). This CDR3 has 17 residues. V lost 2 bases to trimming and J lost 0 bases, with 14 bases between them. Germline V CDR1 and CDR2: SGHVS, FQNEAQ.

The chain is built from TRBV6-5 and TRBJ2-7, with D possibly being TRBD1 (6 bases). With 6 bases removed from V and 3 bases from J, the gap between germline ends came to 18 bases. Germline CDR1 is MNHEY and CDR2 is SVGAGI. The CDR3 contains 15 residues. The CDR3 protein is CASRARATGDYEQYF. CDR3 nucleotide sequence: TGTGCCAGCAGAGCTAGGGCGACAGGAGACTACGAGCAGTACTTC.

The table lists this clone with a count of one. The chain couples TRBV25-1 to TRBJ1-3; 9 bases are a match to TRBD1. With 5 bases clipped from V and 4 bases from J, the junction kept 9 bases outside the gene matches. This CDR3 comprises 16 residues. Per germline, CDR1 MGHDK and CDR2 SYGVNS. The CDR3: CASSSPGTGFGNTIYF. CDR3 bases: TGTGCCAGCAGTTCACCCGGGACAGGGTTCGGAAACACCATATATTTT.

J is TRBJ2-2 and V is TRBV18, with a possible D match to TRBD1 (6 bases). V lost 3 bases and J lost 3, with 11 bases in between. This CDR3 spans 15 amino acids. The germline V gene has CDR1 KGHSH and CDR2 LQKENI. This chain's CDR3 is CASSPWDTYTGELFF. Here the CDR3 DNA reads TGTGCCAGCTCACCCTGGGACACCTACACCGGGGAGCTGTTTTTT.

The V gene is TRBV19, the J gene TRBJ1-2; D possibly corresponds to TRBD1 (5 bases). V gave up 4 bases and J gave up 6 bases, with 21 bases separating them. This CDR3 comprises 16 residues. The germline V gene has CDR1 LNHDA and CDR2 SQIVND (reference sequence). The CDR3 here is CASSSQGGLGSHGYTF. DNA of the CDR3: TGTGCCAGTAGTAGCCAGGGAGGGCTGGGGTCGCATGGCTACACCTTC. Filled out from reference TRBV19 and TRBJ1-2, the complete variable domain reads DGGITQSPKYLFRKEGQNVTLSCEQNLNHDAMYWYRQDPGQGLRLIYYSQIVNDFQKGDIAEGYSVSREKKESFPLTVTSAQKNPTAFYLCASSSQGGLGSHGYTFGSGTRLTVV.

This clone was counted only a few times. The gene calls are TRBV19 and TRBJ1-1; D remains ambiguous. Germline V gene sequence: CDR1 LNHDA, CDR2 SQIVND (reference sequence). V lost 7 bases to trimming and J lost 5 bases, with 14 bases between them. The CDR3 is 13 residues long. The CDR3 is CASNVLGRTEAFF. CDR3 nucleotides: TGTGCCAGTAACGTGCTGGGGAGGACTGAAGCTTTCTTT.